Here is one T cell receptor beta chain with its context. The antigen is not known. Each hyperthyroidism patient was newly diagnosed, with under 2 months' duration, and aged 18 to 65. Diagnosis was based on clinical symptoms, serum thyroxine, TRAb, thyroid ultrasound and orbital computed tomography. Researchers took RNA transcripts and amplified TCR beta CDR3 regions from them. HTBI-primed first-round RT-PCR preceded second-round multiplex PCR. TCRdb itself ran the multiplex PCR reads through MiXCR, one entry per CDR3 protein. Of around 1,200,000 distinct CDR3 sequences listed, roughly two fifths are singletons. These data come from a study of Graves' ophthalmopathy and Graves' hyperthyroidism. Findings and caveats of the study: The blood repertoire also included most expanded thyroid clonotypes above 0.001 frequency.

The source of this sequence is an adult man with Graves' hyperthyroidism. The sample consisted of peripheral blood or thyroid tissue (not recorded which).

Written as DNA, the CDR3 is TGTGCCAGCAGTCCCGGGACAGCAGCGAACACCGGGGAGCTGTTTTTT. It encodes CASSPGTAANTGELFF. The genes are TRBV7-9 and TRBJ2-2; 7 bases agree with TRBD1. J was trimmed by 0 bases and V by 6 bases; bases with no gene match: 7. Germline assignment: CDR1 SEHNR and CDR2 FQNEAQ (reference sequence). The CDR3 is 16 residues long.